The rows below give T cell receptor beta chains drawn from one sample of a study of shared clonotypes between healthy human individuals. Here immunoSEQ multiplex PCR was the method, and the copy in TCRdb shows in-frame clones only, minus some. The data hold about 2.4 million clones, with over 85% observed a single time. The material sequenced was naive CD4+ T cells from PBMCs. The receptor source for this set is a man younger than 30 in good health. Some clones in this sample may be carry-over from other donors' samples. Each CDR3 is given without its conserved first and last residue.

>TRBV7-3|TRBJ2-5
ASSLYEDETQY
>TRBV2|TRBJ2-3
ASSEPRDRPSTDTQY
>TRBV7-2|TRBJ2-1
ASSWAGPGVNEQF
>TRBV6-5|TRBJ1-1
ASRQQMNTEAF
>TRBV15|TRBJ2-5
ATSRGPETQY
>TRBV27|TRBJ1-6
ASKPGQPTSPLH
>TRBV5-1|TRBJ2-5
ASSRTGKETQY
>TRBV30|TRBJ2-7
AWSVGNYEQY
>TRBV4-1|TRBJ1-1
ASSPRRGNTEAF
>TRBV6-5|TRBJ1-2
ASKTSRTANYGYT
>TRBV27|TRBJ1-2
ANLLQHRTLVYGYT
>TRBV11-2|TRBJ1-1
ASTRRPDSNTEAF
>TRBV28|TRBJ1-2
RTGPNNYGYT
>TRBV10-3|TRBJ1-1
AISVSSWNTEAF
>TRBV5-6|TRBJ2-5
ASSLRLAGGNGETQY
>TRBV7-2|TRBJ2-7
ASSLVGGPYYEQY
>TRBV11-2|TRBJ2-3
ASSLRSRTSTDTQY
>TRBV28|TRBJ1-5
ASSLHGNSNQPQH
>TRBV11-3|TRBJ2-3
ASSGRTSGSADTQY
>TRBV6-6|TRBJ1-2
ASSPGTTTNYGYT
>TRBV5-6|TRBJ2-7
ASSAGLGGRDVSYEQY
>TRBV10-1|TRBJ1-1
ASKRDENTEAF
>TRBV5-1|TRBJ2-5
ASSLSGTLQETQY
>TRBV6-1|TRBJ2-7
AGYEQY
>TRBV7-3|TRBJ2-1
ASSFSRDNEQF
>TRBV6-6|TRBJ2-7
ASSSYYEQY
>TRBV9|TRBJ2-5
ASSVRDFSREETQY
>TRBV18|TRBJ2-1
ASSFSGSSYNEQF
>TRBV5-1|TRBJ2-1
ASSLSGESYNEQF
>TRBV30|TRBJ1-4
AWSVRQGNEKLF
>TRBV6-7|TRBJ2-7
ASLKPRQLAYSYEQY
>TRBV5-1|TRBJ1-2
ASSFNTGGRNNYGYT
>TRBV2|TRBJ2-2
ASRGGRELF
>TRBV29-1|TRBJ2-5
SAGTSGQETQY
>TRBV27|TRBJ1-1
ASRPWSGAKNTEAF
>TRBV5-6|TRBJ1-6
ASSLAQINSPLH